This T cell receptor (beta chain) was documented in a study of CD8+ T cells in alopecia areata. It was cDNA, reverse transcribed from extracted RNA, that served as the sequencing template. TCRdb's table, derived via immunoSEQ multiplex PCR, lists solely in-frame clones and lacks some. Counted here are hundreds of thousands of clones, less than 80% occurring once; the ten biggest clones make up 1% to 1.5%. The sample holds one count of this clone. There are 15 residues in the CDR3. V lost 5 bases and J 0 bases, leaving 14 bases between the germline ends. Germline CDR1 and CDR2: SGHVS and FQNEAQ. The receptor comes from a human donor with alopecia areata. The chain is built from TRBV7-8 and TRBJ2-7, with a tentative D call TRBD1 (6 bases). The material sequenced was CD4+ T cells sorted from blood, taken at week 0. CDR3 nucleotides: TGTGCCAGCAGCCCGTGGACAGCACCCTCCTACGAGCAGTACTTC. This sequence encodes CASSPWTAPSYEQYF.